Listed below are T cell receptor beta chains from one sample, sequenced in a study of T cell responses to AZD1222 COVID-19 vaccine. Generated by immunoSEQ multiplex PCR, the TCRdb table keeps only in-frame clones and is missing some. The table records 130,000 or so clones, over 85% of them present only once. The material was peripheral blood, obtained on day 0 of AZD1222 vaccination. The receptors were sampled from an adult in good health. Each CDR3 is given with its conserved first and last residue. Each record gives: V gene, J gene, D gene, clone size, CDR3 protein, CDR3 DNA. A D gene is named only where the DNA matches it firmly. The size of a clone is reported for some rows only, either as once, few or many, or as a class for expanded clones.

TRBV12-2	TRBJ1-6	-	-	CASRMQETNSPLHF	TGTGCAAGTCGGATGCAGGAGACTAATTCACCCCTCCACTTT
TRBV5-4	TRBJ2-7	TRBD1	-	CASSANRGSYEQYF	TGTGCCAGCAGCGCTAACAGGGGTTCCTACGAGCAGTACTTC
TRBV7-2	TRBJ2-5	-	-	CASSLGRQETQYF	TGTGCCAGCAGCTTAGGCAGACAAGAGACCCAGTACTTC
TRBV2	TRBJ1-5	-	-	CASSVAGGPQHF	TGTGCCAGCAGTGTGGCCGGTGGGCCCCAGCATTTT
TRBV9	TRBJ2-3	TRBD2	-	CASARTSENTQYF	TGTGCCAGCGCGAGGACTAGCGAAAATACGCAGTATTTT
TRBV28	TRBJ1-5	-	-	CASSSSTPGFWTNSNQPQHF	TGTGCCAGCAGCTCCTCAACCCCAGGCTTTTGGACTAATAGCAATCAGCCCCAGCATTTT
TRBV6-2/TRBV6-3	TRBJ2-3	-	-	CASSYSTSTDTQYF	TGTGCCAGCAGTTACTCGACTAGCACAGATACGCAGTATTTT
TRBV2	TRBJ2-3	TRBD2	-	CASTSAGVRDTQYF	TGTGCCAGCACTTCGGCGGGAGTGAGAGATACGCAGTATTTT
TRBV6-1	TRBJ2-7	-	-	CASSAVLEKSF	TGTGCCAGCAGTGCCGTCCTTGAAAAATCCTTC
TRBV2	TRBJ2-7	-	once	CASSPEREQYF	TGTGCCAGCAGTCCCGAGCGGGAGCAGTACTTC
TRBV12-3/TRBV12-4	TRBJ2-2	-	-	CASRGGELFF	TGTGCCAGTAGGGGCGGGGAGCTGTTTTTT
TRBV3-1/TRBV3-2	TRBJ1-4	-	-	CASSQDRGSVGEKLFF	TGTGCCAGCAGCCAAGATAGGGGCTCCGTCGGTGAAAAACTGTTTTTT
TRBV7-8	TRBJ2-1	TRBD1	-	CASSLVNTGQGNEQFF	TGTGCCAGCAGCTTAGTCAATACGGGACAGGGCAATGAGCAGTTCTTC
TRBV14	TRBJ2-7	-	-	CASSQAKYEQYF	TGTGCCAGCAGCCAAGCAAAGTACGAGCAGTACTTC
TRBV18	TRBJ1-1	-	-	CASSPPVGSAEAFF	TGTGCCAGCTCACCACCGGTAGGGAGCGCTGAAGCTTTCTTT
TRBV6-2/TRBV6-3	TRBJ2-6	-	-	CASSLSGANVLTF	TGTGCCAGCAGCCTTTCTGGGGCCAACGTCCTGACTTTC
TRBV15	TRBJ2-1	TRBD2	-	CATRLGLEYNEQFF	TGTGCCACCAGACTGGGACTAGAATACAATGAGCAGTTCTTC
TRBV19	TRBJ1-5	-	-	CASSIDQSWESNQPQHF	TGTGCCAGTAGTATAGATCAATCTTGGGAGTCCAATCAGCCCCAGCATTTT
TRBV13	TRBJ2-3	TRBD2	-	CASSPYSGRASGSSDTQYF	TGTGCCAGCAGCCCCTATAGCGGGAGGGCCTCCGGGTCTTCAGATACGCAGTATTTT
TRBV11-2	TRBJ1-6	-	once	CASSPQGISYNSPLHF	TGTGCCAGCAGCCCCCAGGGCATTTCCTATAATTCACCCCTCCACTTT
TRBV19	TRBJ1-5	-	-	CASSKAVNQPQHF	TGTGCCAGTAGTAAGGCAGTCAATCAGCCCCAGCATTTT
TRBV6-5	TRBJ1-2	TRBD1	-	CASSYYPGGDYGYTF	TGTGCCAGCAGTTACTACCCAGGGGGGGACTATGGCTACACCTTC
TRBV11-2	TRBJ1-2	-	-	CASSLVGTGKANYGYTF	TGTGCCAGCAGCTTAGTGGGCACAGGGAAGGCTAACTATGGCTACACCTTC
TRBV28	TRBJ2-7	-	-	CASIPGTSSYEQYF	TGTGCCAGCATCCCCGGGACATCCTCCTACGAGCAGTACTTC